Below, 9 T cell receptor beta chains from the same sample are listed, as sequenced in a study of blood T cell repertoires in COVID-19. Produced via immunoSEQ multiplex PCR; TCRdb's table is partial and in-frame only. Counted here are 200,000 to 250,000 clones, more than 65% occurring once; the ten biggest clones make up 3% to 4.5%. Material: peripheral blood. All receptors derive from a woman of 80 years or more with acute or convalescent COVID-19.

This clone was picked up a small number of times. The J gene is TRBJ1-1, the V gene TRBV4-2; 9 nucleotides align to TRBD1. The trim removed 0 bases at V and 5 bases at J, leaving 7 bases unmatched. The CDR3 loop spans 16 amino acids. CDR1 is LGHNA, CDR2 YNFKEQ, per germline. In DNA form, the CDR3 reads TGTGCCAGCAGCCAAGAAACGGGACAGGGAGGAACTGAAGCTTTCTTT. Encoded protein: CASSQETGQGGTEAFF.

A few counts support this clone. The CDR3 nucleotides are TGTGCCAGCAGCCCCCCAGGGATGGGCTACACCTTC. It codes for CASSPPGMGYTF. The chain recombines TRBV3-1 (or the pseudogene TRBV3-2) with TRBJ1-2; D might be TRBD1 (5 bases). Between the trimmed V and J ends, which lost 4 bases and 8 bases, there was a span of 11 bases. The CDR3 runs to 12 residues. Germline values: CDR1 LGHDT, CDR2 YNNKEL (reference sequence).

The CDR3 DNA follows: TGCGCCAGCAGCAAACAGGGGGCGCAGGCCGAGCAGTACTTC. Protein: CASSKQGAQAEQYF. The gene calls are TRBV5-1 and TRBJ2-7, with 9 bases lining up with TRBD1. The germline CDR1 and CDR2 sequences are SGHRS and YFSETQ. The CDR3 is 14 amino acids. V gave up 4 bases and J gave up 6 bases; unmatched junction bases: 8. The entire variable domain, with the rest obtained from reference TRBV5-1 and TRBJ2-7, is as follows: KAGVTQTPRYLIKTRGQQVTLSCSPISGHRSVSWYQQTPGQGLQFLFEYFSETQRNKGNFPGRFSGRQFSNSRSEMNVSTLELGDSALYLCASSKQGAQAEQYFGPGTRLTVT.

The rearrangement uses TRBV12-5 and TRBJ1-1; 8 bases fit TRBD1. CDR3 length: 16 residues. The trim removed 1 base at V and 5 bases at J, leaving 9 bases unmatched. Germline V gene data show CDR1 as LGHNT and CDR2 as FRNRAP. CDR3 nucleotides: TGTGCTAGTGGTTTGGGACTAGACAGGGGAGGTACTGAAGCTTTCTTT. Residues: CASGLGLDRGGTEAFF. Full variable domain (missing parts from reference TRBV12-5 and TRBJ1-1): DARVTQTPRHKVTEMGQEVTMRCQPILGHNTVFWYRQTMMQGLELLAYFRNRAPLDDSGMPKDRFSAEMPDATLATLKIQPSEPRDSAVYFCASGLGLDRGGTEAFFGQGTRLTVV.

J is TRBJ1-5 and V is TRBV10-3; D is uncertain. The CDR3 length is 17 residues. Trimming left V 0 bases short and J 6 bases short, with 18 bases between. The germline CDR1 and CDR2 sequences are ENHRY and SYGVKD. Here the CDR3 reads CAISESASGSLGQPQHF. CDR3 nucleotide sequence: TGTGCCATCAGTGAGTCAGCGTCGGGGAGTCTGGGTCAGCCCCAGCATTTT.

This chain connects TRBV30 to TRBJ1-4, with D maybe TRBD1 (6 bases). V lost 3 bases and J lost 7, with 15 bases in between. From germline, CDR1 is GTSNPN and CDR2 SVGIG (reference sequence). The CDR3 spans 14 residues. The CDR3 reads CAWRSQGMVEKLFF. The DNA of the CDR3 is TGTGCCTGGAGGTCCCAGGGGATGGTTGAAAAACTGTTTTTT.

The rearrangement links TRBV5-1 to TRBJ2-3, with 9 bases fitting TRBD2. The CDR3 runs to 15 residues. CDR1 SGHRS and CDR2 YFSETQ come from the germline V gene. Trimming took 0 bases from V and 2 from J; bases not matched to a gene: 1. This CDR3 reads CASSLASGATDTQYF. DNA for the CDR3: TGCGCCAGCAGCTTGGCTAGCGGGGCCACAGATACGCAGTATTTT.

V is TRBV5-1 and J is TRBJ2-1; 9 nucleotides line up with TRBD1. This CDR3 comprises 15 residues. Germline V CDR1 and CDR2: SGHRS, YFSETQ. Trimming took 4 bases from V and 2 from J; bases not matched to a gene: 4. As DNA, the CDR3 is TGCGCCAGCAGCCCGGGACAGGGAGCCTACAATGAGCAGTTCTTC. It yields the protein CASSPGQGAYNEQFF.

Regarding this clone: One end of the junction varies from germline; a read error may be responsible. V and J are TRBV6-5 and TRBJ1-3; possibly TRBD1 for D (6 bases). Per the germline V gene, CDR1 is MNHEY and CDR2 is SVGAGI. This CDR3 is built from 12 residues. Written as DNA, the CDR3 is TGTGCCAGCAGTTCGACAGGAATCACCATATATTTT. Translation gives CASSSTGITIYF.